Listed below are T cell receptor beta chains from one sample, sequenced in a study of cytomegalovirus exposure and HLA in healthy donors. Only in-frame clones appear in the TCRdb table, and some are missing; sequencing was by immunoSEQ multiplex PCR. Of approximately 120,000 clones in the sample, 85% to 90% were seen once. The material sequenced was PBMCs. The receptor source for this set is a woman younger than 35 in good health and CMV-seronegative. The CDR3 runs from the conserved cysteine through the conserved F or W. A D gene is named only where the DNA matches it firmly. Clone size is given for some rows only: seen once, a few or many times, or a class if the clone is expanded.

clone size	D gene	V gene	J gene	CDR3 DNA	CDR3 protein
.	.	TRBV5-6	TRBJ2-6	TGTGCCAGCAGCTTAGGGGATGTTAGGGCCAACGTCCTGACTTTC	CASSLGDVRANVLTF
.	TRBD2	TRBV28	TRBJ2-7	TGTGCCAGCAGTTTAGCGGCGGGGGGGAACTACGAGCAGTACTTC	CASSLAAGGNYEQYF
.	TRBD1	TRBV6-1	TRBJ2-1	TGTGCCAGCAGTGACCTAAAGACAGGGTCCGCCTACAATGAGCAGTTCTTC	CASSDLKTGSAYNEQFF
.	TRBD1	TRBV6-5	TRBJ1-2	TGTGCCAGCAGTCGACAGGGCTATGGCTACACCTTC	CASSRQGYGYTF
.	.	TRBV30	TRBJ2-1	TGTGCCTGGAGTGGACGGACAGAGCAGTTCTTC	CAWSGRTEQFF
few	TRBD2	TRBV14	TRBJ2-4	TGTGCCAGCAGCCAAGGAGGGAGGGAGGGGGCCAAAAACATTCAGTACTTC	CASSQGGREGAKNIQYF
.	TRBD2	TRBV7-9	TRBJ2-2	TGTGCCAGCAGCCCGCGGGGGATCACCGGGGAGCTGTTTTTT	CASSPRGITGELFF
.	TRBD1	TRBV28	TRBJ2-7	TGTGCCAGCAGTTTTGGTGGGACAGGGGCCTACGAGCAGTACTTC	CASSFGGTGAYEQYF
.	.	TRBV27	TRBJ1-2	TGTGCCAGCAGTCCGCGGACAGCTAACTATGGCTACACCTTC	CASSPRTANYGYTF
.	.	TRBV5-5	TRBJ1-2	TGTGCCAGCAGCTTGGGGGCAGCTAACTATGGCTACACCTTC	CASSLGAANYGYTF
.	TRBD2	TRBV9	TRBJ2-1	TGTGCCAGCAGCGACACCAGCGGGGGCGGGGGGTTCTACAATGAGCAGTTCTTC	CASSDTSGGGGFYNEQFF
.	TRBD1	TRBV29-1	TRBJ1-2	TGCAGCGCGATGACAGGGAACTTGGGCTACACCTTC	CSAMTGNLGYTF
.	.	TRBV6-5	TRBJ2-2	TGTGCCAGCAGTTACACGGTCGGGGAGCTGTTTTTT	CASSYTVGELFF
.	.	TRBV27	TRBJ2-3	TGTGCCAGCAGTTCCCATTTAACAGCCGTTACAGATACGCAGTATTTT	CASSSHLTAVTDTQYF
few	TRBD1	TRBV2	TRBJ2-4	TGTGCCAGCAGTGAACCCCCAGGGACAGGGAAAAACATTCAGTACTTC	CASSEPPGTGKNIQYF
.	.	TRBV4-3	TRBJ2-2	TGCGCCAGCAGCCAAGGAGTTGCGCCTAACACCGGGGAGCTGTTTTTT	CASSQGVAPNTGELFF
once	.	TRBV30	TRBJ2-7	TGTGCCTGGAGGGTCGGTAGGGGTTCCTACGAGCAGTACTTC	CAWRVGRGSYEQYF
.	TRBD2	TRBV28	TRBJ2-1	TGTGCCATCCGGGGGGGGACCTACAATGAGCAGTTCTTC	CAIRGGTYNEQFF
once	.	TRBV13	TRBJ1-2	TGTGCCAGCAGTGGGGGGGCGCGCTATGGCTACACCTTC	CASSGGARYGYTF
once	.	TRBV9	TRBJ1-2	TGTGCCAGCAGCGCCCGGGACATCCGATATACTAACTATGGCTACACCTTC	CASSARDIRYTNYGYTF
.	.	TRBV5-5	TRBJ2-7	TGTGCCAGCAGCTCGGGACACCGTACGGACGAGCAGTACTTC	CASSSGHRTDEQYF
.	.	TRBV18	TRBJ2-7	TGTGCCAGCTCTCCCCGGGGAGCAACGGAGATCTACGAGCAGTACTTC	CASSPRGATEIYEQYF
.	TRBD1	TRBV28	TRBJ1-1	TGTGCCAGCAAGTGGTCTCCGGACAGGGACGAGGAAGCTTTCTTT	CASKWSPDRDEEAFF
.	TRBD2	TRBV9	TRBJ2-1	TGTGCCAGCAGCGCCTCCTCCGAAGCGGGGGCCCCTCACAATGAGCAGTTCTTC	CASSASSEAGAPHNEQFF
.	.	TRBV29-1	TRBJ1-1	TGCAGCGTCGCTTCAGGGGACACTGAAGCTTTCTTT	CSVASGDTEAFF
.	TRBD2	TRBV5-1	TRBJ2-1	TGCGCCAGCAGCTCCCTACCGGGACTAGCGGGAGGAAATAACAATGAGCAGTTCTTC	CASSSLPGLAGGNNNEQFF